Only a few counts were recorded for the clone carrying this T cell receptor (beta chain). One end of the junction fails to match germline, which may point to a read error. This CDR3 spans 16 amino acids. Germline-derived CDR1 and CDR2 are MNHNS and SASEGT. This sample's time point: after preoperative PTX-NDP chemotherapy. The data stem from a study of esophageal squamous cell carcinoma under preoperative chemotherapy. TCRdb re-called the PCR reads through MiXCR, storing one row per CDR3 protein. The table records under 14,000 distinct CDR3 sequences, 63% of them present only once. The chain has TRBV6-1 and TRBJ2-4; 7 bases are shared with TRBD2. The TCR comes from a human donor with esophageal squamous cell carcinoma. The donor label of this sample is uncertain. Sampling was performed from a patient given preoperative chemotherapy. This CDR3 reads CASSELGGRAKNMQYF. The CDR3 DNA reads TGTGCCAGCAGTGAATTGGGGGGGAGAGCCAAAAACATGCAGTACTTT.